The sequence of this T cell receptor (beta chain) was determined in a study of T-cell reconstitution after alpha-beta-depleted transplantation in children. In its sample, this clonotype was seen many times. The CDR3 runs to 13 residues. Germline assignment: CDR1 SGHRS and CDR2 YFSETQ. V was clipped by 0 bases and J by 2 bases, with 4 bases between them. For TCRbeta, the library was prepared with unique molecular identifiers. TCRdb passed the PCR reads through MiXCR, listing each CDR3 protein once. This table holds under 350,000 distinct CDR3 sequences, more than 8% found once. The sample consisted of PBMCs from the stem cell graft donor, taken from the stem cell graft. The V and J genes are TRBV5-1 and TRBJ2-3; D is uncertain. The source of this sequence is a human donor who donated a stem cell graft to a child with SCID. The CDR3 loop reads CASSLVVTDTQYF. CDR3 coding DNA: TGCGCCAGCAGCTTGGTTGTCACAGATACGCAGTATTTT.